One and the same sample provided the 24 T cell receptor beta chains below, sequenced in a study of regulatory T cells in long-lasting Graves disease. The sample's time point: persistent/refractory GD, antithyroid drugs over 5 years with positive TRAb. TCR sequences were obtained from RNA taken from PBMCs. iRepertoire HTBI primers and Arm-PCR of CDR3 regions built TCR beta libraries. TCRdb re-derived calls from the multiplex PCR reads in MiXCR, one entry per CDR3 protein. The sample has around 450,000 distinct CDR3 sequences, 20% to 25% seen once. The specimen was peripheral blood mononuclear cells (PBMCs), collected when the disease was refractory, from a patient treated with antithyroid drugs. The receptors derive from a female donor with Graves disease.

This clonotype came up many times. The chain links TRBV24-1 to TRBJ1-1, with TRBD1 matching 8 bases. V was clipped by 7 bases and J by 11 bases; unmatched bases: 14. Germline CDR1 is KGHDR and CDR2 is SFDVKD. CDR3 length: 14 amino acids. The DNA for the CDR3 is TGTGCCACCAGGGAACAGGGGGGCCTCGAGAGGGCTTTCTTT. Its translation: CATREQGGLERAFF.

This clonotype showed up many times. The CDR3 spells CASSAVGTASGGWLQYF. CDR3 bases: TGTGCCAGCAGTGCTGTAGGAACGGCTAGCGGCGGATGGTTGCAGTACTTC. J is TRBJ2-7 and V is TRBV12-3 or TRBV12-4, with 7 bases lining up with TRBD2. The V gene end was trimmed by 5 bases and the J gene end by 9 bases; junction bases not matched to a gene: 22. This CDR3 contains 17 residues.

This clonotype was observed a few times. The chain recombines TRBV19 with TRBJ2-7; D might be TRBD1 (6 bases). V lost 7 bases and J 2 bases, leaving 15 bases between the germline ends. The CDR3 runs 14 residues. From germline, CDR1 is LNHDA and CDR2 SQIVND (reference sequence). For the CDR3, the DNA is TGTGCCAGTACATCCCGGGACAAACCCTACGAGCAGTACTTC. Protein sequence: CASTSRDKPYEQYF.

Turning to this clonotype: A much larger clone differs by one base, so this may be a read error. The V call is TRBV28, the J call TRBJ2-6; D is perhaps TRBD1 (6 bases). The CDR3 contains 16 residues. Germline CDR1 and CDR2: MDHEN and SYDVKM. CDR3: CASSPTRGSGANVPTF. DNA of the CDR3: TGTGCCAGCAGTCCAACCAGGGGCTCTGGGGCCAACGTCCCGACTTTC.

This clonotype was picked up a small number of times. This chain connects TRBV15 to TRBJ2-7; the match to TRBD2 covers 8 bases. Germline loops: CDR1 LNHNV, CDR2 YYDKDF (reference sequence). The trim removed 0 bases at V and 3 bases at J, leaving 10 bases unmatched. CDR3 size: 17 residues. CDR3 protein: CATSRDFGSGTNYEQYF. The DNA for the CDR3 is TGTGCCACCAGCAGAGATTTTGGTAGCGGGACCAACTACGAGCAGTACTTC. Full variable domain (missing parts from reference TRBV15 and TRBJ2-7): DAMVIQNPRYQVTQFGKPVTLSCSQTLNHNVMYWYQQKSSQAPKLLFHYYDKDFNNEADTPDNFQSRRPNTSFCFLDIRSPGLGDTAMYLCATSRDFGSGTNYEQYFGPGTRLTVT.

This clonotype was seen at least ten times. This chain uses TRBV24-1 with TRBJ2-5; TRBD2 agrees at 9 bases. V dropped 4 bases and J dropped 1; count of bases not matched to a gene: 3. Germline CDR1 and CDR2: KGHDR and SFDVKD. The length of the CDR3 is 15 residues. Written as DNA, the CDR3 is TGTGCCACCAGTGACGGCGGGGGGGCCCAAGAGACCCAGTACTTC. Residues: CATSDGGGAQETQYF.

The table lists this clonotype with a few counts. V is TRBV7-8 and J is TRBJ2-1; D might be TRBD1 (5 bases). The germline V and J ends were trimmed by 5 bases and 2 bases, with 13 bases remaining between them. This CDR3 has 15 amino acids. Germline V gene sequence: CDR1 SGHVS, CDR2 FQNEAQ. The CDR3 sequence is CASSPATDTYNEQFF. The CDR3 nucleotides read TGTGCCAGCAGCCCAGCGACAGATACCTACAATGAGCAGTTCTTC.

Ten or more counts support this clonotype. The rearrangement links TRBV20-1 to TRBJ2-7; D remains ambiguous. Per the germline V gene, CDR1 is DFQATT and CDR2 is SNEGSKA (reference sequence). This CDR3 spans 13 amino acids. V shed 0 bases and J shed 3 bases, with 9 bases lying between them. The CDR3 region has the DNA TGCAGTGCTAGAGATCCGTTGGTCTACGAGCAGTACTTC. Encoded protein: CSARDPLVYEQYF.

Only a few counts were recorded for this clonotype. This sequence joins TRBV28 and TRBJ1-2; D is possibly TRBD1 (5 bases). The germline V gene encodes CDR1 MDHEN and CDR2 SYDVKM. Trimming pared 7 bases from V and 8 bases from J, leaving 20 bases between. The length of the CDR3 is 14 residues. The CDR3 loop is CASKLEGALRGYTF. CDR3 sequence (DNA): TGTGCCAGCAAGCTAGAAGGGGCGCTAAGAGGCTACACCTTC.

The table lists this clonotype with a few counts. The V gene is TRBV7-8, the J gene TRBJ2-5; the match to TRBD2 covers 11 bases. After removal of 4 bases from V and 9 bases from J, the junction contained 7 bases not matched to a gene. The germline CDR1 and CDR2 sequences are SGHVS and FQNEAQ. The CDR3 has 14 residues. CDR3 residues: CASSWGTSGAPQYF. In nucleotides, the CDR3 is TGTGCCAGCAGCTGGGGGACTAGCGGAGCACCCCAGTACTTC. Filled out from reference TRBV7-8 and TRBJ2-5, the complete variable domain reads GAGVSQSPRYKVAKRGQDVALRCDPISGHVSLFWYQQALGQGPEFLTYFQNEAQLDKSGLPSDRFFAERPEGSVSTLKIQRTQQEDSAVYLCASSWGTSGAPQYFGPGTRLLVL.

This clonotype showed up just a few times. The rearrangement links TRBV7-9 to TRBJ2-7; no firm D call. Germline V gene data show CDR1 as SEHNR and CDR2 as FQNEAQ (reference sequence). CDR3 length: 14 amino acids. V shed 1 base and J shed 0 bases, with 7 bases lying between them. CDR3: CASSLDQDSYEQYF. For the CDR3, the DNA is TGTGCCAGCAGCTTAGACCAGGACTCCTACGAGCAGTACTTC.

J is TRBJ2-3 and V is TRBV27; D gene uncertain. V dropped 0 bases and J dropped 3 bases, with 10 bases sitting between them. Germline-derived CDR1 and CDR2 are MNHEY and SMNVEV (reference sequence). This CDR3 comprises 15 residues. The CDR3 sequence is CASSLSSRVTDTQYF. The CDR3 DNA is TGTGCCAGCAGTTTATCTTCACGTGTGACAGATACGCAGTATTTT.

This clonotype was recorded many times. The chain carries TRBV12-3 or TRBV12-4 and TRBJ1-1; D call uncertain. V was cut by 6 bases and J by 5 bases, with 13 bases left in between. The CDR3 covers 13 residues. CDR3 nucleotide sequence: TGTGCCAGCAGGGATGACGGGCGTACTGAAGCTTTCTTT. Translation gives CASRDDGRTEAFF.

There are many counts of this clonotype. This chain joins TRBV20-1 and TRBJ1-4; tentatively, D is TRBD1 (5 bases). The CDR3 totals 15 residues. V lost 0 bases and J 7 bases, leaving 15 bases between the germline ends. CDR1 is DFQATT, CDR2 SNEGSKA, per germline (reference sequence). The chain's CDR3 is CSARDHGRDLEKLFF. DNA of the CDR3: TGCAGTGCTAGAGATCACGGCAGGGACCTTGAAAAACTGTTTTTT.

CDR3 sequence reads: CASSPGRTTNEKLFF. The CDR3 coding sequence is TGTGCCAGCTCACCCGGGAGGACAACTAATGAAAAACTGTTTTTT. The V call is TRBV18, the J call TRBJ1-4, with D unresolved. Per the germline V gene, CDR1 is KGHSH and CDR2 is LQKENI. V lost 3 bases, J lost 0 bases, and 8 bases lay in between. There are 15 residues in the CDR3.

This clonotype was seen at least ten times. The chain is built from TRBV12-3 or TRBV12-4 and TRBJ1-5, with 7 bases that match TRBD1. The CDR3 runs 13 residues. With 8 bases clipped from V and 5 bases from J, the junction kept 6 bases outside the gene matches. CDR3 in amino acids: CASQGQLYQPQHF. The CDR3 nucleotides read TGTGCCAGCCAGGGACAGCTTTATCAGCCCCAGCATTTT.

This clonotype has just a few counts. This chain links TRBV29-1 with TRBJ1-4; D uncertain. Germline V gene lookup returns CDR1 SQVTM and CDR2 ANQGSEA. The V and J ends lost 4 bases and 6 bases respectively, with 12 bases between them. The CDR3 length is 13 residues. CDR3 amino acids: CSVVRPADEKLFF. DNA for the CDR3: TGCAGCGTTGTAAGGCCGGCGGATGAAAAACTGTTTTTT. Full variable domain (rest looked up from reference TRBV29-1 and TRBJ1-4): SAVISQKPSRDICQRGTSLTIQCQVDSQVTMMFWYRQQPGQSLTLIATANQGSEATYESGFVIDKFPISRPNLTFSTLTVSNMSPEDSSIYLCSVVRPADEKLFFGSGTQLSVL.

There are many counts of this clonotype. V and J are TRBV12-3 or TRBV12-4 and TRBJ1-4; D gene uncertain. CDR3 length: 15 residues. V gave up 4 bases and J gave up 0 bases, with 9 bases separating them. The CDR3 protein is CASSSHAATNEKLFF. The CDR3 nucleotides are TGTGCCAGCAGTTCCCACGCAGCAACTAATGAAAAACTGTTTTTT.

This clonotype was detected ten times or more. The chain combines TRBV6-1 with TRBJ1-5; D may be TRBD1 (6 bases). CDR3 length: 14 amino acids. Trimming shortened V by 3 bases and J by 9 bases, and 15 bases separated the two germline ends. Germline V lookup: CDR1 MNHNS, CDR2 SASEGT. The CDR3 protein is CASSDTGGSGPQHF. The DNA of the CDR3 is TGTGCCAGCAGTGACACCGGGGGCTCAGGGCCCCAGCATTTT.

This clonotype was detected many times. The rearrangement links TRBV20-1 to TRBJ1-2; D might be TRBD1 (5 bases). The germline V gene encodes CDR1 DFQATT and CDR2 SNEGSKA (reference sequence). This CDR3 is built from 14 residues. The V end lost 6 bases, the J end lost 5 bases, and 19 bases lay between the germline ends. This chain's CDR3 is CSAKHPGEGYGYTF. The CDR3 region has the DNA TGCAGTGCCAAACACCCGGGGGAGGGGTATGGCTACACCTTC.

There are many counts of this clonotype. This sequence joins TRBV6-1 and TRBJ2-7; 7 bases match TRBD2. This CDR3 has 15 amino acids. In germline, CDR1 is MNHNS, CDR2 SASEGT. V shed 7 bases, J shed 3 bases, and the junction held 12 bases outside the gene matches. CDR3 amino acids: CASTLGAGSNYEQYF. DNA of the CDR3: TGTGCCAGCACGTTGGGAGCGGGATCGAACTACGAGCAGTACTTC.

This clonotype was recorded many times. The rearrangement uses TRBV2 and TRBJ1-1; 9 bases map to TRBD1. The V gene end was trimmed by 3 bases and the J gene end by 5 bases; junction bases not matched to a gene: 4. This CDR3 contains 14 residues. Germline V gene sequence: CDR1 SNHLY, CDR2 FYNNEI. In DNA form, the CDR3 reads TGTGCCAGCAGTGATCTGGGACAGGGTACTGAAGCTTTCTTT. Translating gives CASSDLGQGTEAFF.

In its sample, this clonotype was seen a few times. The genes are TRBV5-1 and TRBJ2-7, with 8 nucleotides matching TRBD1. CDR3 length: 13 amino acids. The V segment lost 4 bases and the J segment 3 bases; nucleotides outside the gene matches: 3. Germline CDR1 SGHRS, CDR2 YFSETQ. CDR3 sequence (DNA): TGCGCCAGCAGCCCGGGACAGGACTACGAGCAGTACTTC. Amino acids: CASSPGQDYEQYF.

CDR3 DNA sequence: TGTGCCAGCAGCTTAAGTCTAACGCAAGAGACCCAGTACTTC. It yields the protein CASSLSLTQETQYF. The V and J genes are TRBV7-9 and TRBJ2-5; no firm D call. The V end was cut by 2 bases, the J end by 2 bases, with 9 bases between. Per germline, CDR1 SEHNR and CDR2 FQNEAQ (reference sequence). The CDR3 length is 14 residues. Filled out from reference TRBV7-9 and TRBJ2-5, the complete variable domain reads DTGVSQNPRHKITKRGQNVTFRCDPISEHNRLYWYRQTLGQGPEFLTYFQNEAQLEKSRLLSDRFSAERPKGSFSTLEIQRTEQGDSAMYLCASSLSLTQETQYFGPGTRLLVL.